These T cell receptor beta chains were read from a single sample in a study of control samples from healthy donors and cancer patients. The data were produced by immunoSEQ multiplex PCR, yet TCRdb's version contains in-frame clones alone and is incomplete. This sample has about 120,000 clones, with more than 75% found just once. Specimen: blood. These receptors were taken from a man aged 25-45 years in good health. The CDR3 runs from the conserved cysteine through the conserved F or W. The D gene is left open where the match is weak. The size field is filled for only some rows; it gives once, few, many or a size class.

CASSPAAVARGRVTEAFF TGTGCCAGCTCACCAGCAGCGGTTGCCAGGGGGCGTGTCACTGAAGCTTTCTTT TRBD1 TRBJ1-1 NA 18 TRBV18
CASSLGADNYGYTF TGTGCCAGCAGCTTAGGGGCTGATAACTATGGCTACACCTTC NA TRBJ1-2 NA 14 TRBV7-9
CASSPLGGVNTEAFF TGTGCCAGCAGCCCTTTAGGAGGGGTGAACACTGAAGCTTTCTTT NA TRBJ1-1 few 15 TRBV14
CASSLDLVNTEAFF TGTGCCAGCAGCTTGGACCTCGTGAACACTGAAGCTTTCTTT NA TRBJ1-1 NA 14 TRBV5-5
CASSQPGTGDYEQYF TGCGCCAGCAGCCAACCCGGGACAGGAGATTACGAGCAGTACTTC TRBD1 TRBJ2-7 NA 15 TRBV4-1
CASTHTRVTNTGELFF TGTGCCAGCACCCATACGCGGGTTACGAACACCGGGGAGCTGTTTTTT NA TRBJ2-2 NA 16 TRBV11-3
CASSDGLAAQETQYF TGTGCCAGCAGCGACGGACTAGCGGCCCAAGAGACCCAGTACTTC TRBD2 TRBJ2-5 NA 15 TRBV9
CASSLSRQGDPDTQYF TGTGCCAGCAGTTTATCGAGACAGGGTGACCCAGATACGCAGTATTTT TRBD1 TRBJ2-3 NA 16 TRBV27
CASRTGGTEAFF TGTGCCAGCAGGACAGGGGGTACTGAAGCTTTCTTT TRBD1 TRBJ1-1 NA 12 TRBV27
CASSVQGNAEAFF TGTGCCAGCAGCGTACAGGGGAACGCTGAAGCTTTCTTT TRBD1 TRBJ1-1 NA 13 TRBV7-3
CASGTGTVNTEAFF TGCGCCAGTGGAACCGGGACAGTGAACACTGAAGCTTTCTTT TRBD1 TRBJ1-1 NA 14 TRBV5-1
CASSQDPGGGVGSPLHF TGCGCCAGCAGCCAAGATCCCGGGGGAGGGGTAGGTTCACCCCTCCACTTT NA TRBJ1-6 few 17 TRBV4-1
CASTLGGKSEAFF TGTGCCAGCACGTTAGGGGGAAAGTCTGAAGCTTTCTTT NA TRBJ1-1 NA 13 TRBV12-3/TRBV12-4
CASSIDAAVSGNTIYF TGTGCCAGTAGTATAGACGCGGCCGTGAGTGGAAACACCATATATTTT NA TRBJ1-3 NA 16 TRBV19
CASSRGQQEKLFF TGTGCCAGCAGCCGGGGACAGCAAGAAAAACTGTTTTTT TRBD1 TRBJ1-4 few 13 TRBV11-2
CASSDGRGTGNTIYF TGTGCCAGCAGTGATGGGAGGGGGACTGGAAACACCATATATTTT NA TRBJ1-3 NA 15 TRBV6-1
CASSPPQAETQYF TGTGCCAGCTCACCACCGCAAGCTGAGACCCAGTACTTC NA TRBJ2-5 NA 13 TRBV18
CASSLTGGSSYNEQFF TGTGCCAGCAGCTTAACTGGGGGGAGCTCCTACAATGAGCAGTTCTTC NA TRBJ2-1 NA 16 TRBV7-3
CSVGGGDRANEKLFF TGCAGCGTTGGCGGAGGGGATCGAGCTAATGAAAAACTGTTTTTT NA TRBJ1-4 NA 15 TRBV29-1
CASGGTSKTTDTQYF TGTGCCAGCGGAGGAACTAGCAAGACGACAGATACGCAGTATTTT NA TRBJ2-3 NA 15 TRBV10-3
CASSSQASTDTQYF TGCGCCAGCAGCTCTCAGGCAAGCACAGATACGCAGTATTTT NA TRBJ2-3 NA 14 TRBV5-1
CASSPGTNEQFF TGTGCCAGCAGCCCCGGGACTAATGAGCAGTTCTTC NA TRBJ2-1 NA 12 TRBV11-2
CASSKNLATLEAFF TGTGCCAGCAGTAAGAACCTAGCCACCTTGGAAGCTTTCTTT NA TRBJ1-1 NA 14 TRBV6-5
CASSLAYGARRSPLHF TGTGCCAGCAGCTTGGCCTACGGTGCAAGACGTTCACCCCTCCACTTT NA TRBJ1-6 NA 16 TRBV5-6
CASGAGSNLRNTEAFF TGCGCCAGCGGGGCAGGCAGCAACCTGAGGAACACTGAAGCTTTCTTT NA TRBJ1-1 NA 16 TRBV5-1
CASSEGPHQPQHF TGTGCCAGCAGTGAGGGACCCCATCAGCCCCAGCATTTT NA TRBJ1-5 NA 13 TRBV25-1
CASSPNGGNTEAFF TGTGCCAGCTCACCAAATGGGGGAAACACTGAAGCTTTCTTT NA TRBJ1-1 NA 14 TRBV18
CASRGFRGYGHNSPLHF TGTGCCAGCAGAGGTTTCAGGGGATACGGTCATAATTCACCCCTCCACTTT NA TRBJ1-6 NA 17 TRBV27
CASSQEVRLASYEQYF TGTGCCAGCAGCCAAGAGGTTAGACTAGCGAGCTACGAGCAGTACTTC TRBD2 TRBJ2-7 NA 16 TRBV3-1/TRBV3-2
CATSDPHRGAEAFF TGTGCCACCAGTGATCCCCACAGGGGGGCTGAAGCTTTCTTT TRBD1 TRBJ1-1 NA 14 TRBV24-1
CASSYSVSWNTEAFF TGTGCCAGCAGTTACTCGGTATCGTGGAACACTGAAGCTTTCTTT NA TRBJ1-1 NA 15 TRBV6-5
CASSPGGASYEQYF TGTGCCAGCAGCCCCGGGGGGGCGTCCTACGAGCAGTACTTC TRBD2 TRBJ2-7 NA 14 TRBV3-1/TRBV3-2
CASSLYRSTDTQYF TGTGCCAGCAGCTTATATCGAAGCACAGATACGCAGTATTTT NA TRBJ2-3 NA 14 TRBV7-2
CAWGVGDQPQHF TGTGCCTGGGGGGTCGGGGATCAGCCCCAGCATTTT NA TRBJ1-5 NA 12 TRBV30
CASSPRTGRGETQYF TGTGCCAGCTCACCACGGACAGGGAGGGGAGAGACCCAGTACTTC NA TRBJ2-5 NA 15 TRBV18
CSASGEKLFF TGCAGTGCCAGCGGGGAAAAACTGTTTTTT NA TRBJ1-4 NA 10 TRBV20-1
CASSEGPVETQYF TGTGCCAGCAGTGAGGGACCAGTAGAGACCCAGTACTTC NA TRBJ2-5 NA 13 TRBV2
CASRQQTGLGYTF TGTGCCAGCAGACAGCAGACAGGGCTTGGCTACACCTTC TRBD1 TRBJ1-2 few 13 TRBV12-3/TRBV12-4
CASSQDIGQPQHF TGTGCCAGCAGCCAAGATATCGGTCAGCCCCAGCATTTT NA TRBJ1-5 NA 13 TRBV4-2
CAWNRGRPVELFF TGTGCCTGGAACCGGGGACGGCCCGTAGAACTGTTTTTT NA TRBJ1-4 NA 13 TRBV30
CASSLSSGTGWSSGNTIYF TGTGCCAGCAGCTTAAGTTCCGGGACAGGTTGGAGCTCTGGAAACACCATATATTTT TRBD1 TRBJ1-3 NA 19 TRBV11-3
CSVEDRSYGYTF TGCAGCGTTGAGGACAGATCCTATGGCTACACCTTC NA TRBJ1-2 NA 12 TRBV29-1
CASSLEGTEAFF TGTGCCAGCAGCCTCGAGGGGACTGAAGCTTTCTTT NA TRBJ1-1 NA 12 TRBV12-3/TRBV12-4
CASSEVGQITGELFF TGTGCCAGCAGTGAAGTGGGACAAATTACCGGGGAGCTGTTTTTT NA TRBJ2-2 NA 15 TRBV2
CASRWDRVNGNTIYF TGTGCCAGCAGGTGGGACAGGGTCAACGGAAACACCATATATTTT TRBD1 TRBJ1-3 NA 15 TRBV2
CASSFTGSDQPQHF TGTGCCAGCAGTTTCACAGGGTCCGATCAGCCCCAGCATTTT NA TRBJ1-5 NA 14 TRBV25-1
CASSLSGTLWETQYF TGTGCCAGCAGTTTATCAGGGACTCTCTGGGAGACCCAGTACTTC NA TRBJ2-5 NA 15 TRBV28
CASTSRGNTEAFF TGTGCCAGCACCTCTAGGGGTAACACTGAAGCTTTCTTT NA TRBJ1-1 NA 13 TRBV7-9
CASSSGQVRRKTPLHF TGTGCCAGCAGTTCTGGACAGGTTAGAAGGAAGACACCCCTCCACTTT TRBD1 TRBJ1-6 once 16 TRBV2
CASSLVGGAQGALGEAFF TGTGCCAGCAGCTTAGTGGGGGGGGCCCAGGGAGCACTCGGTGAAGCTTTCTTT NA TRBJ1-1 once 18 TRBV7-2
CASSLATTSNEKLFF TGTGCCAGCAGCTTAGCGACGACCTCCAATGAAAAACTGTTTTTT NA TRBJ1-4 NA 15 TRBV11-1
CASSSGGTYGYTF TGTGCCAGCAGTTCCGGGGGGACCTATGGCTACACCTTC NA TRBJ1-2 NA 13 TRBV6-6
CASSSHRTKEAYNEQFF TGTGCCAGCAGCTCCCACCGGACAAAAGAGGCCTACAATGAGCAGTTCTTC NA TRBJ2-1 NA 17 TRBV7-9
CAVPGGFRGRQETQYF TGTGCCGTTCCCGGGGGGTTTCGGGGTCGGCAAGAGACCCAGTACTTC TRBD2 TRBJ2-5 NA 16 TRBV19
CASSGAWNNEQFF TGTGCCAGCAGTGGAGCTTGGAACAATGAGCAGTTCTTC NA TRBJ2-1 NA 13 TRBV25-1
CASSTGQVSYEQYF TGCGCCAGCAGTACTGGACAGGTCTCCTACGAGCAGTACTTC TRBD1 TRBJ2-7 NA 14 TRBV5-1
CASGSGGAGSNEKLFF TGTGCTAGTGGCTCAGGAGGGGCAGGGAGTAATGAAAAACTGTTTTTT NA TRBJ1-4 NA 16 TRBV12-5
CATSKTLSRGGYTF TGTGCCACCAGCAAAACATTATCCCGGGGTGGCTACACCTTC NA TRBJ1-2 NA 14 TRBV15